The clone carrying this T cell receptor (beta chain) came up a few times. The antigen remains unidentified. The data are from a study of cytomegalovirus exposure and HLA in healthy donors. Study-wide results and caveats: Later analysis associated a missense DCLRE1C variant with TCR beta V- and J-gene trimming.

13 Jbeta primers and 60 Vbeta primers were used for the PCR. The table came from immunoSEQ multiplex PCR; TCRdb's copy has only in-frame clones and leaves some out. The sample contains about 110,000 clones, over 12% of which appear only once. CDR1 and CDR2 from the germline V gene are MDHEN and SYDVKM. This CDR3 contains 15 residues. V shed 7 bases, J shed 7 bases, and the junction held 13 bases outside the gene matches. This sequence was found in a female donor in good health and CMV-seronegative. The rearrangement joins TRBV28 to TRBJ1-2, with 9 nucleotides matching TRBD1. The sequenced material came from PBMCs. CDR3 in DNA: TGTGCCAGCACTCTTCTCCCCCGGGACAGGGCTGGCTACACCTTC. Translation gives CASTLLPRDRAGYTF.